This record looks at one T cell receptor beta chain sequence and its context. Its antigen specificity is not known. Base quality data are lacking; no much larger clone is found one base away. The library was prepared using the immunoSEQ multiplex PCR assay. The multiplex PCR relied on a mix of 60 forward primers for TCR Vbeta segments and 13 reverse primers for TCR Jbeta segments. The CDR3 region of rearranged TCR beta genes was amplified from genomic DNA with a multiplex PCR assay. The Illumina HiSeq System was used to sequence the amplified TCR beta libraries as 87-base-pair reads. As for the original processing: In a later analysis, some 80 million unique TCR beta chains were counted across the approximately 620 repertoires, and around 11 million of these chains were shared by at least two donors. A nearest-neighbor algorithm error-corrected the raw reads and collapsed the reads into unique sequences, merging closely related sequences to remove PCR and sequencing errors. To assign V, D and J gene segments, CDR3 sequences were aligned to IMGT reference sequences. Each retained sequence needed at least a six-nucleotide match to both a V gene segment and a J gene segment. A rearrangement counted as productive if the CDR3 had no stop codons and remained in frame with V and J, and every other rearrangement counted as non-productive. CDR3 was defined by IMGT convention, running from the second conserved V-encoded cysteine to the conserved J-encoded phenylalanine. The earlier analysis of fewer than 700 of the donors excluded sequences that lacked an unambiguous match to a single V gene segment. An earlier analysis of some 500 of the donors classified V segments as functional when productive rearrangements were above 56.7% and as segregating when the standard deviation between donors was above 5%. A statistical classification framework was built for diagnosing cytomegalovirus status from the catalog of TCR beta chain sequences. A later analysis assigned V and J genes by comparing TCR nucleotide sequences with IMGT/GENE-DB human TR gene sequences. The TCRdist pipeline was used in a later analysis to assign CDR3 sequences and most-parsimonious VDJ recombination scenarios. In a later analysis, each TCR beta chain was defined by its CDR3 amino acid sequence together with its V-gene family, and reads without a unique V-gene family were excluded. To address suspected cross-contamination and a sequencing artifact, a later analysis removed a few hundred highly shared, low-generation-probability nucleotide sequences. For each public chain, a later analysis derived a clonal expansion index from normalized ranks of inferred template counts within each repertoire. In a later analysis, generation probabilities were computed using a VDJ recombination model fitted to out-of-frame rearrangements, and the results were checked against IGoR. Hypergeometric tests were used in a later analysis to score TCR-TCR, TCR-HLA and TCR-CMV co-occurrence, with a repertoire-size bias correction applied to the TCR pairs. A later analysis estimated false discovery rates by permuting HLA or CMV assignments 20 times. In a later analysis, co-occurring TCRs were grouped using DBSCAN, with TCRdist sequence similarity added in when clustering inside HLA-allele-positive subsets. Co-occurrence clustering excluded repertoires with fewer than 30,000 or more than 120,000 public chains, plus five with anomalous nucleotide sharing. This immuneACCESS table, as held by TCRdb, lists in-frame sequences with V and J called but not all clones. Of the missing ones, under half trace to an unresolved V gene in checked studies; the others have no known cause. V and J calls and clone size come straight from that table; D and trimming were deduced from the DNA. The sample yields about 86,000 clones; more than 75% were counted once. Roughly 14% of the sample goes to the ten largest clones.

The source of the sample is a study of cytomegalovirus exposure and HLA in healthy donors (dated by TCRdb to the late 2010s). In terms of the full investigation: An earlier analysis of approximately 590 of the donors reported approximately 290 Gb of sequence data and roughly 110 million unique TCR beta sequences from 150 million to 200 million T cells. The later analysis used no new phenotypic data to find candidate immune exposures, relying instead on TCR beta sequences and their occurrence across donors. To predict cytomegalovirus infection status, the study brought together high-throughput TCR immunosequencing, statistical association of individual TCRs with disease status, and machine learning. Donor age, sex, ethnicity and CMV serostatus were compiled alongside the repertoire data. Five DR-DQ haplotypes were treated as single units for association and clustering because of strong linkage in the cohort. A separate validation cohort of some 130 different subjects was used in addition to the 666-subject first cohort. An early release covering roughly 640 HLA-typed donors comprised 250 to 350 gigabases of sequencing data and approximately 80 million unique TCR sequences. Class I and class II HLA loci were covered by the typing at four-digit resolution. Using immunosequencing, the study profiled T cell repertoires from about 610 subjects and related those repertoires to cytomegalovirus serostatus. A later analysis re-analyzed previously published TCR beta repertoires from roughly 600 donors and added high-resolution HLA genotyping to study TCR occurrence patterns. Among about 360 genotyped donors of the cohort, an average of approximately 230,000 unique TCR beta nucleotide sequences were sequenced per donor, approximately 20% of them non-productive. To decide whether each TCR beta V gene segment behaved as functional or pseudogenic, an earlier analysis of 587 of the donors relied on high-throughput TCR beta sequencing. Among the approximately 420 genotyped donors, around 81% belonged to the genetic ancestry cluster associated with self-reported Caucasian donors. Every discovery cohort repertoire had been produced on one sequencing platform. Genome-wide SNP genotypes for about 55% of the roughly 670 donors were used in a later genetic analysis, which treated that subset as a discovery cohort. Typing coverage differed by locus: A, B, C, DRB1 and DQB1 were typed in about 629-630 donors, DQA1 in around 500, DPA1 in some 570, and DPB1 in about 450. The study aimed to test whether signatures of past pathogen exposure could be identified by cataloging public T cell receptors.

The cohort was made up of 666 healthy bone marrow donors. Cohort members were all nominally healthy when sampled, although unrecorded immune exposures were likely present. The donor tested CMV seropositive, placing the donor among the 289 seropositive members of the cohort. A peripheral blood sample was provided by each donor, and peripheral blood mononuclear cells were used for TCR beta sequencing. The Qiagen DNeasy Blood Extraction Kit was used to extract genomic DNA from the blood cell samples. Including the terminal cysteine and phenylalanine, the CDR3 comprises 18 residues. The CDR3 DNA has 54 bases and is translated from base 1. Based on the germline V gene, the CDR1 and CDR2 sequences are MDHEN and SYDVKM. The junction shows trimming of 5 bases on V and 9 bases on J, plus 32 bases between the germline ends. Study-wide conclusions, independent of this receptor: A further reported finding was that TCR beta sequences accurately predicted the HLA-A and HLA-B alleles for most subjects in the first cohort. An association between a missense DCLRE1C variant and V-gene and J-gene trimming of TCR beta chains was found in a later genetic analysis and replicated in an independent cohort. The only immune exposure information available for the cohort was CMV serostatus. Presence/absence analyses assumed roughly uniform sequencing depth across donors, an assumption that may not hold. A group of highly shared sequence variants was considered likely to be a technical artifact of the sequencing pipeline. A later analysis found that TCR association rates varied across HLA loci, with DRB1 alleles showing the most associated TCRs and HLA-C alleles the fewest. In both the original and validation cohorts, the classifier was reported to diagnose cytomegalovirus status with high specificity and sensitivity. In vitro tests confirmed that a few of the cytomegalovirus-associated TCR beta chains recognize cytomegalovirus antigens. In a later analysis, HLA-associated TCR beta chains showed more clonal expansion and lower generation probabilities than non-associated chains that were equally common. In a later analysis, most CMV-associated TCR beta chains were found to appear HLA-restricted, with HLA associations seemingly driven largely by CMV exposure. In an earlier analysis of some 640 of the donors, most TCR beta V segments were observed in productive rearrangements about 87% or about 30% of the time, broadly matching IMGT annotations. This cohort had only TCR beta chains sequenced, and the lack of alpha or paired-chain data limited which features could be detected. Most TCR sequences were seen in very few donors, while some public TCRs were found in many individuals. Specific HLA alleles were associated with over 15,000 TCR beta sequences at a false discovery rate of 0.05 in a later analysis. The study listed approximately 150 TCR beta chains as associated with cytomegalovirus. Correlated functional status among segregating V segments might reflect linkage disequilibrium, but an unknown experimental factor could not be ruled out. HLA typing was unavailable for some donors at each locus, so association tests used only the typed subset. According to the authors, the approach could potentially be generalized to other disease states and immunological phenotypes. Strong co-occurrence of HLA alleles, especially DR and DQ, made assigning TCR associations to individual alleles difficult. Several of the top co-occurrence clusters appeared to be linked to parvovirus B19, influenza, CMV and Epstein-Barr virus, according to a later analysis. Because the 87-base-pair reads could not distinguish some IMGT-functional V segments, including TRBV6-2 and TRBV6-3, those segments were excluded. Because counts were too low, seventeen rarely observed V segments, including chromosome 9 orphons, were excluded from the earlier analysis of several hundred of the donors. A later genetic analysis reported fewer N-insertions in productive TCRs among donors in an Asian-associated ancestry cluster than the 666-donor mean.

The sample comprised PBMCs. The chain couples TRBV28 to TRBJ2-7, and possibly TRBD2, on 6 matching bases. This sequence was found in a middle-aged woman in good health and CMV-seropositive. The nucleotides are TGTGCCAGCAGTCCGTGGGGGGTCGATAGGCTTACCAGGACCTTGCAGTACTTC. Its protein is CASSPWGVDRLTRTLQYF.